This TCR beta chain was retrieved from a study of blood T cell repertoires in COVID-19. Study-wide context: Both acute and convalescent COVID-19 samples were obtained from the United States, Italy and Spain. PBMCs, B-cell-depleted T cells, or T cells were the source of the cDNA or gDNA that made up the material.

This clone was found a few times. Trimming at V came to 6 bases and at J to 4 bases, leaving 7 bases not matched to a gene. The V gene's germline CDR1 is SQVTM and CDR2 ANQGSEA. The CDR3 is 14 amino acids. Produced via immunoSEQ multiplex PCR; TCRdb's table is partial and in-frame only. The sample yields some 96,000 clones, approximately 86% seen once. The genes are TRBV29-1 and TRBJ1-3; 9 bases align to TRBD1. The origin of this receptor is a man in his fifties with acute or convalescent COVID-19. Material: peripheral blood. The CDR3 is CSVKQGAPGNTIYF. In DNA, the CDR3 is TGCAGCGTAAAACAGGGGGCGCCCGGAAACACCATATATTTT.